This TCR beta chain comes out of a study of beta chain features in type 1 diabetes. Study-level results: In comparison with healthy donors, patients had naive, central memory and Treg TCRB repertoires that appeared more similar. Whether HLA type affects TCRB rearrangement stayed undetermined in the present work.

Germline V CDR1 and CDR2: MDHEN, SYDVKM. CDR3 size: 15 residues. The V and J ends lost 3 bases and 7 bases respectively, with 16 bases between them. This clone has just a few counts. Its specificity is unknown. Expressed TCRB transcripts were sequenced because the isolated RNA had all been reverse transcribed beforehand. Data came from immunoSEQ multiplex PCR; TCRdb stores just in-frame clones and leaves some out. The data hold more than 300,000 clones, with approximately 8.2% observed a single time. The clonotype comes from a woman aged 18-35 years in good health. The chain joins TRBV28 to TRBJ1-5, with a possible D match to TRBD1 (5 bases). The sequenced material came from central memory CD4+ T cells from blood. The CDR3 loop is CASSLGGVSEQPQHF. CDR3 coding DNA: TGTGCCAGCAGTTTGGGGGGTGTTTCGGAACAGCCCCAGCATTTT. Drawing the rest from reference TRBV28 and TRBJ1-5, the complete variable domain is DVKVTQSSRYLVKRTGEKVFLECVQDMDHENMFWYRQDPGLGLRLIYFSYDVKMKEKGDIPEGYSVSREKKERFSLILESASTNQTSMYLCASSLGGVSEQPQHFGDGTRLSIL.